This T cell receptor beta chain was found in a study of blood T cell repertoires in COVID-19. Study as a whole: COVID-19 samples from acute and convalescent phases originated in the United States, Italy and Spain. PBMCs, B-cell-depleted T cells, or T cells were the source of the cDNA or gDNA that made up the material.

The CDR3 is 14 residues long. V lost 4 bases to trimming and J lost 3 bases; unmatched junction nucleotides: 4. CDR1 and CDR2 (germline): GTSNPN, SVGIG (reference sequence). Profiling relied on immunoSEQ multiplex PCR, and the TCRdb table lists in-frame clones only, not all of them. The table has more than 300,000 clones, over 80% seen once. Symptom resolution, clearance, or two negative PCRs marked the recovered donors of Cohort 3. Sequencing used PBMCs or T cells enriched from blood (not recorded which). The chain is built from TRBV30 and TRBJ1-3; 9 bases agree with TRBD1. This clonotype was obtained from a woman between 50 and 59 years old who had recovered from COVID-19. The CDR3 DNA follows: TGTGCCTGGAACCCGGACAGGGGTGGAAACACCATATATTTT. Protein product: CAWNPDRGGNTIYF.